This TCR beta chain stems from a study of T-cell reconstitution after alpha-beta-depleted transplantation in children. Germline assignment: CDR1 DFQATT and CDR2 SNEGSKA (reference sequence). V lost 1 base and J lost 2, with 9 bases in between. CDR3 length equals 13 residues. Molecular barcoding with unique molecular identifiers was used for the TCRbeta library. MiXCR was run by TCRdb on the PCR reads, yielding one entry per CDR3 protein. The sample has 250,000 to 350,000 distinct CDR3 sequences, more than 9% seen once. The chain is built from TRBV20-1 and TRBJ2-7; perhaps D is TRBD1 or TRBD2 (6 bases each). This sequence was found in a human donor who donated a stem cell graft to a child with SCID. The sample here was PBMCs from the stem cell graft donor, taken from the stem cell graft. This chain's CDR3 is CSARGRDTYEQYF. The CDR3 DNA sequence: TGCAGTGCTAGAGGGAGGGACACCTACGAGCAGTACTTC.